Given below is one T cell receptor beta chain in context. Relative to the germline gene, one junction end is altered; a read error may explain this. The source of the sample is a study of T-cell reconstitution after alpha-beta-depleted transplantation in children. Germline lookup yields CDR1 SQVTM and CDR2 ANQGSEA. This CDR3 region has 12 residues. This sample's TCRbeta library carried unique molecular identifier barcodes. TCRdb called the PCR reads again in MiXCR, with one record for every CDR3 protein. The repertoire holds roughly 500,000 distinct CDR3 sequences, with about 30% as singletons. This TCR was sampled from a human donor who donated a stem cell graft to a child with aplastic anemia. J is TRBJ2-5 and V is TRBV29-1, with 7 bases lining up with TRBD2. The source was PBMCs from the stem cell graft donor, collected from the stem cell graft. The chain's CDR3 is CTVVEGGPTQYF. As DNA, the CDR3 is TGCACCGTTGTGGAGGGAGGGCCGACCCAGTACTTC.